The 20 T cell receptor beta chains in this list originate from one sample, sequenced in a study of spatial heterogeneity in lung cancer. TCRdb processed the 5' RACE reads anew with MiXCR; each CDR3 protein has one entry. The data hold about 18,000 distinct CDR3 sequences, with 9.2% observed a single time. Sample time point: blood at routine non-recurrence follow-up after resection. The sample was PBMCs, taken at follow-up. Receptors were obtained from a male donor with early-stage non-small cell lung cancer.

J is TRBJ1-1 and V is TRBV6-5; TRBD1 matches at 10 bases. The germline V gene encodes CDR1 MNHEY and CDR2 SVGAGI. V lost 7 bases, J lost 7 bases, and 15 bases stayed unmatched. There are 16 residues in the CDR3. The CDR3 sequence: CASTRKPGQGRGEAFF. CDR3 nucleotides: TGTGCCAGCACCAGAAAACCGGGACAGGGGAGGGGTGAAGCTTTCTTT.

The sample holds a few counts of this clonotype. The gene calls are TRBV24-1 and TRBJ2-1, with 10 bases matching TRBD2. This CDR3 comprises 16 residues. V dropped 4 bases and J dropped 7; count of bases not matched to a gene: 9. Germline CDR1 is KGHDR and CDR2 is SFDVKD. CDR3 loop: CATSDKLAGLGNEQFF. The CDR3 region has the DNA TGTGCCACCAGTGACAAACTAGCGGGATTGGGGAATGAGCAGTTCTTC.

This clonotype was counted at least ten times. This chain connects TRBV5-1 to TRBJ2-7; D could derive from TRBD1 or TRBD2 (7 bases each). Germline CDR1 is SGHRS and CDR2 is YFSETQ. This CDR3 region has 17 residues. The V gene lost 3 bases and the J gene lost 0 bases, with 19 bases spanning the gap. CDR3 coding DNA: TGCGCCAGCAGCTCCCGGAGCGGGACAGTTACCTCCTACGAGCAGTACTTC. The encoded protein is CASSSRSGTVTSYEQYF.

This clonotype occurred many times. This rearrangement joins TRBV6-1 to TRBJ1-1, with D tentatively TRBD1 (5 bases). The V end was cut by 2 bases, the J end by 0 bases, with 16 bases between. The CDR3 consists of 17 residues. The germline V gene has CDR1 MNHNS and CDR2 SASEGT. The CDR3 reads CASSENLRGGVNTEAFF. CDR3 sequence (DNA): TGTGCCAGCAGTGAAAATTTAAGGGGAGGGGTGAACACTGAAGCTTTCTTT.

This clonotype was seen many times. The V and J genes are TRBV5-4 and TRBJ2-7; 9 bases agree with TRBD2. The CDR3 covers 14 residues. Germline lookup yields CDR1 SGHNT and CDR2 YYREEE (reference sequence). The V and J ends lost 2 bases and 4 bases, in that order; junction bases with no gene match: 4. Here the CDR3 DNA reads TGTGCCAGCAGCTTCAGCGGGAGGTTTTACGAGCAGTACTTC. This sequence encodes CASSFSGRFYEQYF.

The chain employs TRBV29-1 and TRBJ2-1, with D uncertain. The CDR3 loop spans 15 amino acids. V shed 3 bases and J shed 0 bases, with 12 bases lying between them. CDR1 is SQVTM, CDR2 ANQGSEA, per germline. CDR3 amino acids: CSVESAASSYNEQFF. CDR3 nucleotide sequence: TGCAGCGTTGAGTCTGCTGCGAGCTCCTACAATGAGCAGTTCTTC.

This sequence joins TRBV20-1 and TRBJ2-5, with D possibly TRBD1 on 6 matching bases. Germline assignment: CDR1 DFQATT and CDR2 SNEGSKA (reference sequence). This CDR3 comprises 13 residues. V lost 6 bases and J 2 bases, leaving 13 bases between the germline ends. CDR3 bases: TGCAGTGCCCCCCAGGGGCTTCAAGAGACCCAGTACTTC. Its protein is CSAPQGLQETQYF.

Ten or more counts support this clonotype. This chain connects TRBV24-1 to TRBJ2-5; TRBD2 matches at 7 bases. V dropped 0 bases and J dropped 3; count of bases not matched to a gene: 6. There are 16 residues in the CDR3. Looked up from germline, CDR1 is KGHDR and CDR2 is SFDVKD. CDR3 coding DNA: TGTGCCACCAGTGATTTGGGGAGGGGACTGAAAGAGACCCAGTACTTC. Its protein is CATSDLGRGLKETQYF.

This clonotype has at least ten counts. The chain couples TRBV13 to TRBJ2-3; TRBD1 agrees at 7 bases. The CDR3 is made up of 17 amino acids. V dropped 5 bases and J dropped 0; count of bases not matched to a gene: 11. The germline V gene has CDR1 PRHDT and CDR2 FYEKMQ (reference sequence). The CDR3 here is CASSPDRLGTSTDTQYF. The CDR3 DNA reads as TGTGCCAGCAGCCCGGACAGGTTGGGAACTAGCACAGATACGCAGTATTTT. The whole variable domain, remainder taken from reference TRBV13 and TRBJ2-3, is AAGVIQSPRHLIKEKRETATLKCYPIPRHDTVYWYQQGPGQDPQFLISFYEKMQSDKGSIPDRFSAQQFSDYHSELNMSSLELGDSALYFCASSPDRLGTSTDTQYFGPGTRLTVL.

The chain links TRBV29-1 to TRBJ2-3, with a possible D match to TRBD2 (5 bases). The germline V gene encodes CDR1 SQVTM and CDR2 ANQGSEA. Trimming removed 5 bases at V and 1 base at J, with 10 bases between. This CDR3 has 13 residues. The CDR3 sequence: CSVTSEGTDTQYF. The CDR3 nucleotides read TGCAGCGTTACGTCGGAGGGCACAGATACGCAGTATTTT.

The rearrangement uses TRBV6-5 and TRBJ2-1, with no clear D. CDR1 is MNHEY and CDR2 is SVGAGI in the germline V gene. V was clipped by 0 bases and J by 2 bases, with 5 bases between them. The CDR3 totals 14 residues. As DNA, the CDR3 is TGTGCCAGCAGTTACTCGACACCCTACAATGAGCAGTTCTTC. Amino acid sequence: CASSYSTPYNEQFF.

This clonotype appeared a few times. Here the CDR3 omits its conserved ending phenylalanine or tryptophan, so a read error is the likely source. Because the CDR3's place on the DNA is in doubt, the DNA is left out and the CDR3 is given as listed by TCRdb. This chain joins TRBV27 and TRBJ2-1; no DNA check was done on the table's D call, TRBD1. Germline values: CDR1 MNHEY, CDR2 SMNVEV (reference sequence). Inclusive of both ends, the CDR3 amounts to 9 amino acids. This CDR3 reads CASSFGRGV.

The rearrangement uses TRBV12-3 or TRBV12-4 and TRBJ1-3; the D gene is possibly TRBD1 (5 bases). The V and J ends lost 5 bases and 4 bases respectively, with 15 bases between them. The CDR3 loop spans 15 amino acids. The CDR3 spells CASSLSWGRGNTIYF. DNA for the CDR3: TGTGCCAGCAGTCTCTCCTGGGGCAGGGGAAACACCATATATTTT.

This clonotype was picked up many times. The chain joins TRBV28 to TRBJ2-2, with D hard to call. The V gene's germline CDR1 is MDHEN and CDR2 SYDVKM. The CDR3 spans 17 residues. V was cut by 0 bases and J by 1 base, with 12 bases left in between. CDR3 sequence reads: CASSLWEKAQNTGELFF. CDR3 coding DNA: TGTGCCAGCAGTTTATGGGAGAAGGCCCAGAACACCGGGGAGCTGTTTTTT.

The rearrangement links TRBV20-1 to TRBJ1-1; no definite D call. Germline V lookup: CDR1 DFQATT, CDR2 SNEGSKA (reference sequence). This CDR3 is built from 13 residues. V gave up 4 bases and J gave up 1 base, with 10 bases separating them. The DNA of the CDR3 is TGCAGTGCTATGGAGACACCGAACACTGAAGCTTTCTTT. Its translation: CSAMETPNTEAFF.

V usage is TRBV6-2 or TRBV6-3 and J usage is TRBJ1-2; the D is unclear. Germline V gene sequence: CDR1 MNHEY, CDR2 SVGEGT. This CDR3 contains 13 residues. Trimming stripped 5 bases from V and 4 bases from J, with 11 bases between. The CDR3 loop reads CASSPSISYGYTF. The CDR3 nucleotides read TGTGCCAGCAGTCCCTCTATCAGCTATGGCTACACCTTC.

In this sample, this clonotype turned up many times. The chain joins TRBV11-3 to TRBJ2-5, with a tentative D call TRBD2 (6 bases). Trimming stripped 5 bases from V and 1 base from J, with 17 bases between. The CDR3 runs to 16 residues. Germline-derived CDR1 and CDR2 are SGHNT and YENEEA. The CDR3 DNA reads TGTGCCAGCAGCCACAAGGGGAGGACGGGCCAAGAGACCCAGTACTTC. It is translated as CASSHKGRTGQETQYF. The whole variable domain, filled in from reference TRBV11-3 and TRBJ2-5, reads EAGVVQSPRYKIIEKKQPVAFWCNPISGHNTLYWYLQNLGQGPELLIRYENEEAVDDSQLPKDRFSAERLKGVDSTLKIQPAELGDSAVYLCASSHKGRTGQETQYFGPGTRLLVL.

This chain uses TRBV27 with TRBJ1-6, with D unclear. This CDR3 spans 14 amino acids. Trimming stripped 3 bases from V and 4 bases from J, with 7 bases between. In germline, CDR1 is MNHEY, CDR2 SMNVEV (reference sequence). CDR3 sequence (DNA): TGTGCCAGCAGTTTCAGGTTTTATAATTCACCCCTCCACTTT. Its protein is CASSFRFYNSPLHF.

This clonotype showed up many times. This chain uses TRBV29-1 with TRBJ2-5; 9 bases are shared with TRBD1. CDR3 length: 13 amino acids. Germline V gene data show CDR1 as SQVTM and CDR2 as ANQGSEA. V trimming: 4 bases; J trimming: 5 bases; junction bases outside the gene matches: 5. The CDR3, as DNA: TGCAGCGTTGGGGGACAGGGCTTGGAGACCCAGTACTTC. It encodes CSVGGQGLETQYF.

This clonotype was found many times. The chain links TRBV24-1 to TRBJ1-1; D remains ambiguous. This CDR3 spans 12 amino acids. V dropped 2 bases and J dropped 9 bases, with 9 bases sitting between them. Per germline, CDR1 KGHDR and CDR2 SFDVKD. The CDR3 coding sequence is TGTGCCACCAGTGATTCAGGCTACCAAGCTTTCTTT. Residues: CATSDSGYQAFF.